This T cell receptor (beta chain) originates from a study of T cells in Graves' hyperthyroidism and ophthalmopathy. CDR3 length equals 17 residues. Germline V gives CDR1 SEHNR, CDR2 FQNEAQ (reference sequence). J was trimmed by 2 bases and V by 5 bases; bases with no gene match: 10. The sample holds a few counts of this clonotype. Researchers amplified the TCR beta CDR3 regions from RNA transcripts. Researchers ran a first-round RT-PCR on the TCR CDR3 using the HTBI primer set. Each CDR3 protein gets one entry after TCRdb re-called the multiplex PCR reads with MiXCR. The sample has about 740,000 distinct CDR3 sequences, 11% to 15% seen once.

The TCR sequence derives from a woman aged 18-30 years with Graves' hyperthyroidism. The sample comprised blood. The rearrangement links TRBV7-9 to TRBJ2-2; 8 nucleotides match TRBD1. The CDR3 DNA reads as TGTGCCAGCAGCCCCCCGGCGACAGGGGTTAACACCGGGGAGCTGTTTTTT. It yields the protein CASSPPATGVNTGELFF.